This paragraph covers one T cell receptor (beta chain) sequence. The germline V gene has CDR1 LNHDA and CDR2 SQIVND (reference sequence). CDR3 length: 15 residues. V lost 7 bases, J lost 3 bases, and 17 bases lay in between. The record originates from a study of blood T cell repertoires in COVID-19. At the level of the study: T cells, B-cell-depleted T cells, or PBMCs supplied cDNA or gDNA.

Original analysis: Using reference gene primer amplification, nucleated cell counts were estimated. Produced via immunoSEQ multiplex PCR; TCRdb's table is partial and in-frame only. V and J calls and clone size follow that table, whereas D and trimming were derived from the DNA. This sample has fewer than 300,000 clones; over 75% occur once, and the top ten carry roughly 13%. The sample consisted of peripheral blood. The rearrangement joins TRBV19 to TRBJ2-3, with D maybe TRBD2 (5 bases). This clonotype was obtained from a human donor in a cohort sampled during active COVID-19. The CDR3 DNA is TGTGCCAGTAAACGAGATACGAGGGCTACAGATACGCAGTATTTT. Translating gives CASKRDTRATDTQYF.